This T cell receptor (beta chain) was found in a study of beta chain features in type 1 diabetes. Study-level findings and limits: At VDJ recombination sites, type 1 diabetes patients had fewer insertions and more deleted nucleotides. Within patients, naive, central memory and Treg TCRB repertoires seemed more similar than within healthy donors. The study found moderately but significantly shorter TCRB CDR3s in all four CD4+ subsets of Type 1 diabetes patients.

Every isolated RNA sample was fully reverse transcribed, so sequencing captured expressed TCRB transcripts. The data were produced by immunoSEQ multiplex PCR, yet TCRdb's version contains in-frame clones alone and is incomplete. The sample holds nearly 700,000 clones, around 15% seen once. Comment on this clone: Its antigen is currently unknown.

CDR1 is SGHDT and CDR2 is YYEEEE in the germline V gene. This CDR3 contains 15 residues. Germline trimming cut 2 bases from V and 4 bases from J; bases unmatched to any gene: 4. Sequencing used naive CD4+ T cells from blood. This sequence originates from a man between 18 and 35 years old with type 1 diabetes. The chain carries TRBV5-6 and TRBJ2-3, with 10 bases lining up with TRBD2. The CDR3 sequence is CASSFSGGRADTQYF. The CDR3 DNA follows: TGTGCCAGCAGCTTTAGCGGGGGGCGGGCAGATACGCAGTATTTT.